The 14 T cell receptor beta chains given below trace back to one sample, sequenced in a study of blood T cell repertoires in COVID-19. Sequencing used immunoSEQ multiplex PCR; TCRdb keeps in-frame clones, though not all of them. The sample lists a few hundred thousand clones, under 90% occurring once. The sample comprised PBMCs or T cells enriched from blood (not recorded which). Receptors originate from a woman between 18 and 30 years old who had recovered from COVID-19.

V and J are TRBV9 and TRBJ1-1; TRBD1 aligns across 7 bases. CDR1 SGDLS and CDR2 YYNGEE come from the germline V gene. The CDR3 has 13 residues. V was clipped by 4 bases and J by 9 bases; unmatched bases: 9. For the CDR3, the DNA is TGTGCCAGCAGCCCAAACCCGGACAGGCAAGCTTTCTTT. Its protein is CASSPNPDRQAFF.

The chain joins TRBV11-2 to TRBJ1-1; 7 nucleotides agree with TRBD1. The germline gives CDR1 SGHAT, CDR2 FQNNGV. With 1 base clipped from V and 0 bases from J, the junction kept 5 bases outside the gene matches. There are 16 residues in the CDR3. CDR3 protein: CASSLAGTVMNTEAFF. CDR3 sequence (DNA): TGTGCCAGCAGCTTAGCGGGGACAGTAATGAACACTGAAGCTTTCTTT. Full variable domain (rest looked up from reference TRBV11-2 and TRBJ1-1): EAGVAQSPRYKIIEKRQSVAFWCNPISGHATLYWYQQILGQGPKLLIQFQNNGVVDDSQLPKDRFSAERLKGVDSTLKIQPAKLEDSAVYLCASSLAGTVMNTEAFFGQGTRLTVV.

DNA of the CDR3: TGTGCCAGCAGCTTCAGGGGCACCGGGGAGCTGTTTTTT. Protein: CASSFRGTGELFF. The chain joins TRBV7-3 to TRBJ2-2; D is possibly TRBD1 (6 bases). The germline gives CDR1 SGHTA, CDR2 FQGTGA. The CDR3 consists of 13 residues. The V gene lost 3 bases and the J gene lost 4 bases, with 6 bases spanning the gap.

The chain is built from TRBV3-1 (or the pseudogene TRBV3-2) and TRBJ1-1, with D possibly being TRBD1 (6 bases). Trimming cost V 1 base and J 0 bases, with 15 bases left between them. The CDR3 loop spans 17 amino acids. The germline CDR1 and CDR2 sequences are LGHDT and YNNKEL (reference sequence). The CDR3 protein is CASSQGVSRTVNTEAFF. CDR3 bases: TGTGCCAGCAGCCAAGGCGTTTCTAGGACAGTGAACACTGAAGCTTTCTTT.

The chain combines TRBV6-5 with TRBJ2-2, with TRBD2 identical over 8 bases. Per the germline V gene, CDR1 is MNHEY and CDR2 is SVGAGI. V lost 6 bases, J lost 7 bases, and 10 bases stayed unmatched. The CDR3 extends over 15 amino acids. CDR3 in amino acids: CASSNSGLEGGELFF. In DNA form, the CDR3 reads TGTGCCAGCAGCAACTCGGGACTAGAGGGCGGGGAGCTGTTTTTT.

This clone was seen just once. This rearrangement joins TRBV5-1 to TRBJ2-1, with 7 nucleotides matching TRBD1. The germline gives CDR1 SGHRS, CDR2 YFSETQ. CDR3 length: 11 residues. V was clipped by 4 bases and J by 10 bases; unmatched bases: 2. CDR3: CASSTGQEQFF. CDR3 sequence (DNA): TGCGCCAGCAGCACGGGACAGGAGCAGTTCTTC.

The chain uses TRBV10-3 and TRBJ2-2; the D is unclear. Germline loops: CDR1 ENHRY, CDR2 SYGVKD. The ends were cut back, 4 bases at V and 0 bases at J, with 9 bases in the middle. The CDR3 totals 15 residues. CDR3 in amino acids: CAISGQLANTGELFF. Here the CDR3 DNA reads TGTGCCATCAGTGGACAACTGGCGAACACCGGGGAGCTGTTTTTT.

This chain links TRBV2 with TRBJ1-2; D gene ambiguous. In germline, CDR1 is SNHLY, CDR2 FYNNEI. The CDR3 is made up of 17 amino acids. Trimming removed 4 bases at V and 1 base at J, with 19 bases between. The CDR3, as DNA: TGTGCCAGCAGTGCCGGGAGTACCTTTAACTTTAACTATGGCTACACCTTC. Protein sequence: CASSAGSTFNFNYGYTF.

The V call is TRBV27, the J call TRBJ2-7; 8 nucleotides match TRBD1. The V and J ends lost 1 base and 3 bases, in that order; junction bases with no gene match: 8. The CDR3 covers 16 residues. Germline CDR1 and CDR2: MNHEY and SMNVEV (reference sequence). CDR3: CASSLYRTGSIYEQYF. The CDR3 DNA reads TGTGCCAGCAGTTTATATCGGACAGGGAGCATCTACGAGCAGTACTTC.

This chain uses TRBV5-5 with TRBJ1-5; possible D gene TRBD1, 6 bases. Germline CDR1 SGHKS, CDR2 YYEKEE (reference sequence). The CDR3 loop spans 16 amino acids. V lost 2 bases and J 2 bases, leaving 14 bases between the germline ends. The CDR3 protein is CASSFQGLSGNQPQHF. CDR3 in DNA: TGTGCCAGCAGCTTTCAGGGGCTCTCGGGCAATCAGCCCCAGCATTTT.

The chain links TRBV12-3 or TRBV12-4 to TRBJ1-4; D unclear. Trimming removed 6 bases from V and 10 bases from J, with 12 bases in between. CDR3 length: 12 amino acids. CDR3 coding DNA: TGTGCCAGCAGAGGTGTCGAGGCAAAACTGTTTTTT. It encodes CASRGVEAKLFF.

The chain carries TRBV28 and TRBJ2-6, with TRBD2 matching over 7 bases. This CDR3 region has 16 residues. J gave up 4 bases and V 6 bases, and 9 bases lay outside the gene matches. Germline lookup yields CDR1 MDHEN and CDR2 SYDVKM. The CDR3: CASSPWGGTGANVLTF. The CDR3 DNA reads TGTGCCAGCAGCCCGTGGGGGGGAACGGGGGCCAACGTCCTGACTTTC. Full variable domain (rest looked up from reference TRBV28 and TRBJ2-6): DVKVTQSSRYLVKRTGEKVFLECVQDMDHENMFWYRQDPGLGLRLIYFSYDVKMKEKGDIPEGYSVSREKKERFSLILESASTNQTSMYLCASSPWGGTGANVLTFGAGSRLTVL.

This chain uses TRBV4-1 with TRBJ1-1, with D uncertain. Between the trimmed V and J ends, which lost 1 base and 1 base, there was a span of 10 bases. From germline, CDR1 is MGHRA and CDR2 YSYEKL. The CDR3 consists of 15 residues. Here the CDR3 reads CASSQGFGGNTEAFF. The CDR3 bases are TGCGCCAGCAGCCAAGGGTTTGGAGGGAACACTGAAGCTTTCTTT.

This clone was detected only a few times. The chain couples TRBV5-1 to TRBJ2-2; a weak D match, TRBD2 (7 bases). Germline CDR1 reads SGHRS; CDR2 reads YFSETQ. The CDR3 spans 15 residues. The V and J ends lost 2 bases and 6 bases respectively, with 14 bases between them. CDR3 protein: CASSFSAGAPGELFF. The CDR3, as DNA: TGCGCCAGCAGCTTTTCGGCGGGGGCCCCCGGGGAGCTGTTTTTT.